In this sample, the clone carrying this T cell receptor (beta chain) turned up a few times. Its antigen is not known. The record originates from a study of blood T cells in healthy people across ages. Study results and limitations: There was no known CMV status for donors, so expanded clonotype changes were possibly confounded. When set beside aged donors, long-lived donors presented more naive CD4+ cells and higher diversity. Estimated diversity that came from one million T cells was considered an underestimate.

Trimming at V came to 4 bases and at J to 12 bases, leaving 24 bases not matched to a gene. From germline, CDR1 is SGHRS and CDR2 YFSETQ. The CDR3 length is 18 residues. The second PCR ran roughly 7 to 11 cycles with a sample-barcoded 5' primer and J-beta primers. A template-switch adaptor with 12 random nucleotides tagged each cDNA molecule. From the 5' RACE reads, TCRdb called clonotypes with MiXCR, one entry per CDR3 protein. The table has 1.8 million or so distinct CDR3 sequences, 39% seen once. The source is a human donor in good health. V is TRBV5-1 and J is TRBJ2-1, with 8 bases that match TRBD1. Sequences were obtained from blood. CDR3 DNA sequence: TGCGCCAGCAGCATCGGACAGGGATCCCCCCGAAATTGGGGTAGGCAGTTCTTC. Protein: CASSIGQGSPRNWGRQFF.